The entry below gives a single TCR beta chain sequence along with its context. The CDR3 has 12 amino acids. Germline V gives CDR1 LGHNT, CDR2 FRNRAP. V was pared by 3 bases and J by 12 bases, with 12 bases between. This sample was included in a study of T cell responses to AZD1222 COVID-19 vaccine. Profiled with immunoSEQ multiplex PCR; TCRdb holds only in-frame clones, not every one. The table shows approximately 130,000 clones, with more than 85% occurring only once. This sequence joins TRBV12-5 and TRBJ1-5; D remains ambiguous. Material: peripheral blood, obtained on day 0 of AZD1222 vaccination. This TCR was sampled from an adult in good health. The CDR3 is CASGFGLVNQHF. The CDR3 DNA sequence: TGTGCTAGTGGTTTCGGGCTTGTCAACCAGCATTTT.